This T cell receptor beta chain was sequenced for a study of shared clonotypes between healthy human individuals. V lost 6 bases, J lost 0 bases, and 15 bases lay in between. Germline V lookup: CDR1 SGHVS, CDR2 FQNEAQ. The CDR3 has 16 amino acids. CD45RO-negative cells were positively selected for CCR7, leaving out terminally differentiated effector memory CD45RA+ cells. The repertoire was sequenced with immunoSEQ multiplex PCR; TCRdb's copy has only in-frame clones and lacks some. In the table there are about 820,000 clones, 80% to 95% of which are singletons. Sequencing was done on a sample of naive CD8+ T cells sorted from blood. The sequence came from a man aged 30 to 45 in good health. V gene TRBV7-8 combines with J gene TRBJ1-3, with D possibly matching TRBD1 (5 bases). As DNA, the CDR3 is TGTGCCAGCAGTTACCCGGGACTGACCTCTGGAAACACCATATATTTT. Translated, it gives CASSYPGLTSGNTIYF.